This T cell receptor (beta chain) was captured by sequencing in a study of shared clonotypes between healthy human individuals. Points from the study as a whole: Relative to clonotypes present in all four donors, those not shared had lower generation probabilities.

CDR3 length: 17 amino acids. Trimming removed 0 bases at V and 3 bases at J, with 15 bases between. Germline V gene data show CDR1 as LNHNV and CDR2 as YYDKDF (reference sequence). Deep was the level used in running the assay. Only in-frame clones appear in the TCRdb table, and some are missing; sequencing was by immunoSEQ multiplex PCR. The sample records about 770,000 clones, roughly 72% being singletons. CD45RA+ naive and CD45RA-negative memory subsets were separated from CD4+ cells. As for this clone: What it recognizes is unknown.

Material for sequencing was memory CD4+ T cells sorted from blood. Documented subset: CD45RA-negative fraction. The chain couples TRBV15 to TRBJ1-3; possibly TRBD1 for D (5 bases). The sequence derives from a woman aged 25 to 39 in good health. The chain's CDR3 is CATSRDASGRVGNTIYF. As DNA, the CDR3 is TGTGCCACCAGCAGAGATGCCTCGGGCAGGGTTGGAAACACCATATATTTT.